This paragraph reports one T cell receptor (beta chain). Per the study methods: Amplification from reference gene primers served as the basis for estimated nucleated cell counts. Using immunoSEQ multiplex PCR, the repertoire was profiled, and TCRdb retains in-frame clones only, with some absent. V and J calls and clone size come straight from that table; D and trimming were deduced from the DNA. The top ten clones hold 6.5% to 9% of a sample with 200,000 to 250,000 clones, 70% to 90% of them seen once. The source of the sample is a study of blood T cell repertoires in COVID-19. Study information: COVID-19 samples, acute and convalescent, were from the United States, Italy and Spain.

The CDR3 runs to 15 residues. The V gene's germline CDR1 is SGDLS and CDR2 YYNGEE. The V and J ends lost 3 bases and 4 bases respectively, with 16 bases between them. This clonotype originated in a woman aged 45 to 65 with active or convalescent COVID-19. J is TRBJ1-1 and V is TRBV9; TRBD1 might be the D (5 bases). Input material: peripheral blood. CDR3 protein: CASSAWGGVSTEAFF. In DNA, the CDR3 is TGTGCCAGCAGCGCGTGGGGAGGGGTTAGCACTGAAGCTTTCTTT.